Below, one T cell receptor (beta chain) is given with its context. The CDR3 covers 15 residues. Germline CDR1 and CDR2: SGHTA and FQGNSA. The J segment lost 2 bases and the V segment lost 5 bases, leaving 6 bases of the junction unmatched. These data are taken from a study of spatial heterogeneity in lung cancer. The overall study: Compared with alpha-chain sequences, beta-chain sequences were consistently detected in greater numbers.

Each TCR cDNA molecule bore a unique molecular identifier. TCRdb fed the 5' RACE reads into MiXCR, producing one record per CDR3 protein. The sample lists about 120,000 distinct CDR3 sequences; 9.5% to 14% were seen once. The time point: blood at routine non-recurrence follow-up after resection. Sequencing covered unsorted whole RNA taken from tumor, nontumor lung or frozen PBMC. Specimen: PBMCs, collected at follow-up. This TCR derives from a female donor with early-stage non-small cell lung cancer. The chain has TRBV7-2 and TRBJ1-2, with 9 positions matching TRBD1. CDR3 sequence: CASSEQGARNYGYTF. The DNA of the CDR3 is TGTGCCAGCAGCGAACAGGGGGCAAGAAACTATGGCTACACCTTC.